This T cell receptor beta chain emerged from a study of cytomegalovirus exposure and HLA in healthy donors. General study points: The listing of roughly 160 TCR beta chains classed them as cytomegalovirus-associated. Rarity marked most TCR sequences, yet some public TCRs occurred in many donors. That first-cohort TCR clusters tended to co-occur in the approximately 120 validation repertoires was found in a later analysis.

Concerning this clone: Its antigen is currently unknown.

CDR1 is MNHEY, CDR2 SVGAGI, per germline. The CDR3 runs to 15 residues. V gave up 5 bases and J gave up 0 bases; unmatched junction bases: 4. The method was immunoSEQ multiplex PCR; TCRdb's version includes in-frame clones alone and lacks a portion of them. The table shows tens of thousands of clones, with 75% to 90% occurring only once. Sequencing input: PBMCs. This chain links TRBV6-5 with TRBJ1-5; 7 bases line up with TRBD1. This sequence originates from a young woman in good health and CMV-seronegative. The CDR3 sequence: CASSRDSRSNQPQHF. The CDR3 DNA reads TGTGCCAGCAGTCGGGACAGTCGTAGCAATCAGCCCCAGCATTTT.